This entry lists 29 T cell receptor beta chains sequenced from one sample in a study of T cells in Graves' hyperthyroidism and ophthalmopathy (dated by TCRdb to the late 2010s). Preparation of the library involved multiplex PCR. This sample was sequenced with an Illumina HiSeq 2000. The TCR beta CDR3 regions were amplified from the RNA transcripts. For the first round of RT-PCR on the TCR CDR3, the HTBI primer set was used together with the Qiagen OneStep RT-PCR kit. The raw public data were reprocessed by TCRdb itself: fastp quality trimming at Q25, MiXCR clonotype calling, in-frame beta chains only. Each CDR3 protein gets just one entry, which takes the most common genes and DNA from the rows behind it. The sample table contains under 300,000 distinct CDR3 sequences; only one count was recorded for 15% of them. 30% of the sample comes from the top ten. The specimen was blood. The receptor source for this set is a woman aged 50 to 60 with Graves' hyperthyroidism that later progressed to Graves' ophthalmopathy.

This clonotype was recorded many times. The chain has TRBV12-3 or TRBV12-4 and TRBJ2-5; unclear D gene. With 6 bases removed from V and 0 bases from J, the gap between germline ends came to 11 bases. This CDR3 is built from 14 residues. This chain's CDR3 is CASSPALYQETQYF. The CDR3 coding sequence is TGTGCCAGCAGCCCCGCCTTGTACCAAGAGACCCAGTACTTC.

In its sample, this clonotype was seen many times. The J gene is TRBJ2-7, the V gene TRBV10-3; perhaps TRBD2 as D (6 bases). Between the trimmed V and J ends, which lost 6 bases and 6 bases, there was a span of 9 bases. The CDR3 extends over 11 amino acids. CDR1 is ENHRY, CDR2 SYGVKD, per germline. CDR3 sequence: CAIRIGGEQYF. The CDR3 DNA reads TGTGCCATCAGGATCGGGGGCGAGCAGTACTTC.

This clonotype was found many times. The chain links TRBV20-1 to TRBJ2-3, with TRBD1 matching 8 bases. CDR1 DFQATT and CDR2 SNEGSKA come from the germline V gene (reference sequence). The CDR3 is 13 residues long. The trim removed 5 bases at V and 2 bases at J, leaving 3 bases unmatched. The CDR3 sequence: CSAPGGLTDTQYF. The DNA of the CDR3 is TGCAGTGCTCCAGGGGGCCTCACAGATACGCAGTATTTT.

This chain links TRBV6-4 with TRBJ2-3; TRBD2 matches 11 bases. V was clipped by 6 bases and J by 7 bases; unmatched bases: 9. Per germline, CDR1 MRHNA and CDR2 SNTAGT. The CDR3 has 15 amino acids. CDR3 bases: TGTGCCAGCAGCATGACTAGCGGGATAGAAAATACGCAGTATTTT. It codes for CASSMTSGIENTQYF.

At least ten counts were recorded for this clonotype. The rearrangement uses TRBV2 and TRBJ2-5; D ambiguous. CDR3 length: 15 amino acids. Germline V gene sequence: CDR1 SNHLY, CDR2 FYNNEI. Trimming removed 3 bases from V and 4 bases from J, with 15 bases in between. This CDR3 reads CASSDLIGFTETQYF. In DNA form, the CDR3 reads TGTGCCAGCAGTGATCTGATAGGTTTTACAGAGACCCAGTACTTC.

As to this clonotype: Germline is not matched at one junction end, which may reflect a read error. The CDR3 bases are TGTGCCGGCAGCTTGGTCGCGGGAGGCGGCACAGATACGCAGTATTTT. This encodes CAGSLVAGGGTDTQYF. The chain employs TRBV5-1 and TRBJ2-3; 8 nucleotides match TRBD2. The CDR3 contains 16 residues. The germline V gene has CDR1 SGHRS and CDR2 YFSETQ.

Only a few counts were recorded for this clonotype. This chain joins TRBV2 and TRBJ1-6; TRBD1 is a possible D gene (5 bases). The CDR3 totals 13 residues. V gave up 7 bases and J gave up 8 bases, with 12 bases separating them. Germline V CDR1 and CDR2: SNHLY, FYNNEI. DNA of the CDR3: TGTGCCAGCACAGGGATGGCTTATTCACCCCTCCACTTT. This encodes CASTGMAYSPLHF.

The sample holds many counts of this clonotype. The V and J genes are TRBV3-1 and TRBJ2-3; TRBD2 matches at 13 bases. The CDR3 is made up of 17 amino acids. Looked up from germline, CDR1 is LGHDT and CDR2 is YNNKEL (reference sequence). V dropped 5 bases and J dropped 3; count of bases not matched to a gene: 8. The CDR3 DNA is TGTGCCAGCAGCTCTTCCGGGACTAGCGGGATTACAGATACGCAGTATTTT. The encoded protein is CASSSSGTSGITDTQYF.

This clonotype has a count of ten or more. The chain is built from TRBV11-2 and TRBJ1-2, with D possibly being TRBD1 (5 bases). There are 16 residues in the CDR3. V was cut by 1 base and J by 4 bases, with 16 bases left in between. Germline assignment: CDR1 SGHAT and CDR2 FQNNGV. CDR3 loop: CASSLAIQDLTYGYTF. In nucleotides, the CDR3 is TGTGCCAGCAGCTTAGCGATACAGGATCTGACCTATGGCTACACCTTC.

In DNA form, the CDR3 reads TGCAGTGCCGAGAAACAGGGGGCCCCTGAAGCTTTCTTT. This gives the protein CSAEKQGAPEAFF. This chain links TRBV20-1 with TRBJ1-1, with TRBD1 identical over 9 bases. The CDR3 contains 13 residues. V dropped 6 bases and J dropped 6; count of bases not matched to a gene: 8. Germline CDR1 is DFQATT and CDR2 is SNEGSKA (reference sequence).

This clonotype has at least ten counts. The chain uses TRBV7-2 and TRBJ2-7; 11 bases agree with TRBD2. V gave up 1 base and J gave up 4 bases; unmatched junction bases: 3. Germline V gives CDR1 SGHTA, CDR2 FQGNSA. The CDR3 is made up of 15 amino acids. The CDR3 bases are TGTGCCAGCAGCTTAGGACCTAGCGGGAGGTACGAGCAGTACTTC. As protein: CASSLGPSGRYEQYF. The variable domain in full, with the rest retrieved from reference TRBV7-2 and TRBJ2-7, is GAGVSQSPSNKVTEKGKDVELRCDPISGHTALYWYRQSLGQGLEFLIYFQGNSAPDKSGLPSDRFSAERTGGSVSTLTIQRTQQEDSAVYLCASSLGPSGRYEQYFGPGTRLTVT.

This clonotype was found many times. This rearrangement joins TRBV7-3 to TRBJ2-7, with D maybe TRBD2 (6 bases). The germline V gene has CDR1 SGHTA and CDR2 FQGTGA. The CDR3 has 15 amino acids. Deletions cut 6 bases from V and 0 bases from J, with 15 bases between. Written as DNA, the CDR3 is TGTGCCAGCAGTCCCCTGGGGACTTCCTCCTACGAGCAGTACTTC. As protein: CASSPLGTSSYEQYF. Using reference TRBV7-3 and TRBJ2-7 for the parts outside the CDR3, the full variable domain is GAGVSQTPSNKVTEKGKYVELRCDPISGHTALYWYRQSLGQGPEFLIYFQGTGAADDSGLPNDRFFAVRPEGSVSTLKIQRTERGDSAVYLCASSPLGTSSYEQYFGPGTRLTVT.

This clonotype was detected many times. This chain links TRBV20-1 with TRBJ2-7; weak D call: TRBD1 (5 bases). V shed 4 bases and J shed 0 bases, with 13 bases lying between them. CDR1 and CDR2 (germline): DFQATT, SNEGSKA (reference sequence). This CDR3 has 14 residues. The CDR3 DNA reads as TGCAGTGCTAAGGACACAAATATCTCCTACGAGCAGTACTTC. It codes for CSAKDTNISYEQYF.

This chain links TRBV5-4 with TRBJ1-1, with unresolved D. CDR3 length: 16 residues. Trimming shortened V by 2 bases and J by 3 bases, and 17 bases separated the two germline ends. Germline V gene sequence: CDR1 SGHNT, CDR2 YYREEE (reference sequence). The CDR3 region is CASSFRPPPRDTEAFF. CDR3 bases: TGTGCCAGCAGCTTCCGGCCCCCCCCTCGGGACACTGAAGCTTTCTTT.

This clonotype has a count of ten or more. The chain links TRBV7-9 to TRBJ2-1, with 8 bases that match TRBD2. Germline V CDR1 and CDR2: SEHNR, FQNEAQ (reference sequence). The junction had 11 bases not matched to a gene; V was cut back by 6 bases and J by 7 bases. This CDR3 has 15 residues. In DNA form, the CDR3 reads TGTGCCAGCAGTGAAGCGGGAGTGTTAGCAAATGAGCAGTTCTTC. It encodes CASSEAGVLANEQFF.

This clonotype was seen ten or more times. The chain joins TRBV3-1 to TRBJ1-4; weak D call: TRBD1 (5 bases). Germline loops: CDR1 LGHDT, CDR2 YNNKEL (reference sequence). Trimming pared 1 base from V and 10 bases from J, leaving 13 bases between. This CDR3 has 14 residues. The CDR3 reads CASSQGLGRGKLFF. CDR3 coding DNA: TGTGCCAGCAGCCAAGGGTTGGGGAGGGGAAAACTGTTTTTT. Drawing the rest from reference TRBV3-1 and TRBJ1-4, the complete variable domain is DTAVSQTPKYLVTQMGNDKSIKCEQNLGHDTMYWYKQDSKKFLKIMFSYNNKELIINETVPNRFSPKSPDKAHLNLHINSLELGDSAVYFCASSQGLGRGKLFFGSGTQLSVL.

This clonotype was seen more than once but under ten times. This sequence joins TRBV4-1 and TRBJ2-2, with 7 bases aligning to TRBD1. Germline V gene lookup returns CDR1 MGHRA and CDR2 YSYEKL. CDR3 length: 16 residues. The J segment lost 3 bases and the V segment lost 4 bases, leaving 8 bases of the junction unmatched. DNA of the CDR3: TGCGCCAGCAGCCGTTTTAGGGGGCTAGACACCGGGGAGCTGTTTTTT. This codes for CASSRFRGLDTGELFF.

This clonotype was observed many times. The V and J genes are TRBV4-2 and TRBJ2-4, with a weak D call TRBD2 (5 bases). Germline loops: CDR1 LGHNA, CDR2 YNFKEQ. V lost 1 base and J 0 bases, leaving 10 bases between the germline ends. The CDR3 is made up of 16 amino acids. The CDR3, as DNA: TGTGCCAGCAGCCAAGCGAGCGGTCTAGCCAAAAACATTCAGTACTTC. This translates into CASSQASGLAKNIQYF.

This clonotype was seen repeatedly, ten times or more. The V and J genes are TRBV5-1 and TRBJ2-7; 8 bases fit TRBD1. The J segment lost 6 bases and the V segment lost 4 bases, leaving 9 bases of the junction unmatched. The CDR3 consists of 14 residues. Germline V gives CDR1 SGHRS, CDR2 YFSETQ. CDR3: CASSPGQAVGEQYF. In DNA form, the CDR3 reads TGCGCCAGCAGCCCGGGACAGGCGGTAGGCGAGCAGTACTTC.

There are many counts of this clonotype. The chain combines TRBV20-1 with TRBJ2-2; D unresolved. The germline gives CDR1 DFQATT, CDR2 SNEGSKA (reference sequence). This CDR3 region has 14 residues. Trimming stripped 2 bases from V and 4 bases from J, with 11 bases between. The CDR3 nucleotides read TGCAGTGCTAGATCCGGGTATTTCACCGGGGAGCTGTTTTTT. Protein sequence: CSARSGYFTGELFF.

This clonotype was counted a few times. The J gene is TRBJ2-1, the V gene TRBV9; a possible D gene is TRBD2 (6 bases). The CDR3 runs 17 residues. Trimming took 0 bases from V and 4 from J, leaving 17 bases between them. The germline V gene has CDR1 SGDLS and CDR2 YYNGEE. CDR3 nucleotide sequence: TGTGCCAGCAGCGTAGCTCCTGTCGGGACTGGATACAATGAGCAGTTCTTC. It translates to CASSVAPVGTGYNEQFF.

The V gene is TRBV5-1, the J gene TRBJ1-2; D remains unclear. Germline loops: CDR1 SGHRS, CDR2 YFSETQ. Trimming removed 0 bases at V and 6 bases at J, with 12 bases between. The CDR3 loop spans 14 amino acids. Written as DNA, the CDR3 is TGCGCCAGCAGCTTGGGCAAGTTAAGAGATGGCTACACCTTC. Translated, it gives CASSLGKLRDGYTF.

This clonotype has a count of ten or more. This chain links TRBV6-1 with TRBJ1-4; D perhaps matches TRBD1 (5 bases). Trimming shortened V by 5 bases and J by 4 bases, and 17 bases separated the two germline ends. Germline CDR1 MNHNS, CDR2 SASEGT. The CDR3 spans 16 residues. The CDR3 here is CASSHPLGTGNEKLFF. In DNA, the CDR3 is TGTGCCAGCAGTCACCCCCTCGGGACCGGTAATGAAAAACTGTTTTTT.

There are many counts of this clonotype. The chain employs TRBV18 and TRBJ2-1, with a possible D match to TRBD2 (6 bases). Per the germline V gene, CDR1 is KGHSH and CDR2 is LQKENI. The V end was cut by 1 base, the J end by 3 bases, with 10 bases between. The CDR3 runs 15 residues. The CDR3 nucleotides read TGTGCCAGCTCACCACAGGGAGGTGACTACAATGAGCAGTTCTTC. This translates into CASSPQGGDYNEQFF.

This clonotype appeared many times. The V and J genes are TRBV3-1 and TRBJ2-5, with 8 bases fitting TRBD2. The CDR3 is made up of 15 amino acids. The J segment lost 4 bases and the V segment lost 7 bases, leaving 11 bases of the junction unmatched. Germline lookup yields CDR1 LGHDT and CDR2 YNNKEL (reference sequence). The chain's CDR3 is CASTSRGLAGETQYF. The CDR3 nucleotides read TGTGCCAGCACCTCGAGGGGCCTAGCGGGAGAGACCCAGTACTTC.

The V and J genes are TRBV19 and TRBJ1-5, with 7 bases lining up with TRBD1. V was pared by 8 bases and J by 4 bases, with 5 bases of the junction left unmatched. Per germline, CDR1 LNHDA and CDR2 SQIVND (reference sequence). The CDR3 length is 13 residues. The CDR3 DNA follows: TGTGCCAGTGGTGGGACAGTTAATCAGCCCCAGCATTTT. It codes for CASGGTVNQPQHF.

This sequence joins TRBV30 and TRBJ1-3; no clear D. Germline V gene sequence: CDR1 GTSNPN, CDR2 SVGIG (reference sequence). Trimming removed 1 base at V and 1 base at J, with 11 bases between. The CDR3 spans 15 residues. In DNA, the CDR3 is TGTGCCTGGAGTGAATGGACGGGTTCTGGAAACACCATATATTTT. Its translation is CAWSEWTGSGNTIYF. The full variable domain, in which reference TRBV30 and TRBJ1-3 provide the parts outside the CDR3, is SQTIHQWPATLVQPVGSPLSLECTVEGTSNPNLYWYRQAAGRGLQLLFYSVGIGQISSEVPQNLSASRPQDRQFILSSKKLLLSDSGFYLCAWSEWTGSGNTIYFGEGSWLTVV.

This clonotype showed up many times. One end of the junction does not line up with germline, which may come from a read error. This chain joins TRBV7-7 and TRBJ2-1; TRBD2 might be the D (5 bases). The CDR3 extends over 14 amino acids. Germline V gives CDR1 SSHAT, CDR2 FNYEAQ (reference sequence). The CDR3 DNA reads as TGTGCTAGCAGCTTAGTTGGACTTGACGGGGAGCAGTTCTTC. Its translation is CASSLVGLDGEQFF. Full variable domain (outside the CDR3, taken from reference TRBV7-7 and TRBJ2-1): GAGVSQSPRYKVTKRGQDVTLRCDPISSHATLYWYQQALGQGPEFLTYFNYEAQPDKSGLPSDRFSAERPEGSISTLTIQRTEQRDSAMYRCASSLVGLDGEQFFGPGTRLTVL.

This clonotype appeared many times. The gene calls are TRBV9 and TRBJ2-1; 8 nucleotides align to TRBD2. V lost 4 bases to trimming and J lost 5 bases; unmatched junction nucleotides: 23. The CDR3 is made up of 20 amino acids. Germline CDR1 and CDR2: SGDLS and YYNGEE. CDR3 sequence (DNA): TGTGCCAGCAGCCTTGGACCGGGACAAAGACCGGGACTAGGGCACAATGAGCAGTTCTTC. This encodes CASSLGPGQRPGLGHNEQFF.